This T cell receptor (beta chain) was retrieved from a study of cytomegalovirus exposure and HLA in healthy donors. Germline-derived CDR1 and CDR2 are SGDLS and YYNGEE. J was trimmed by 7 bases and V by 0 bases; bases with no gene match: 5. The CDR3 consists of 14 residues. In the PCR, 60 Vbeta and 13 Jbeta primers were used. Assay: immunoSEQ multiplex PCR; the TCRdb copy retains only in-frame clones and omits some. The sample has hundreds of thousands of clones; over 70% are singletons. The rearrangement links TRBV9 to TRBJ1-2, with TRBD1 identical over 8 bases. The clonotype was recovered from a boy between 2 and 10 years old in good health and CMV-seronegative. The sample taken for sequencing was PBMCs. CDR3 sequence: CASSVVPTGGGYTF. DNA of the CDR3: TGTGCCAGCAGCGTAGTCCCTACAGGGGGTGGCTACACCTTC.